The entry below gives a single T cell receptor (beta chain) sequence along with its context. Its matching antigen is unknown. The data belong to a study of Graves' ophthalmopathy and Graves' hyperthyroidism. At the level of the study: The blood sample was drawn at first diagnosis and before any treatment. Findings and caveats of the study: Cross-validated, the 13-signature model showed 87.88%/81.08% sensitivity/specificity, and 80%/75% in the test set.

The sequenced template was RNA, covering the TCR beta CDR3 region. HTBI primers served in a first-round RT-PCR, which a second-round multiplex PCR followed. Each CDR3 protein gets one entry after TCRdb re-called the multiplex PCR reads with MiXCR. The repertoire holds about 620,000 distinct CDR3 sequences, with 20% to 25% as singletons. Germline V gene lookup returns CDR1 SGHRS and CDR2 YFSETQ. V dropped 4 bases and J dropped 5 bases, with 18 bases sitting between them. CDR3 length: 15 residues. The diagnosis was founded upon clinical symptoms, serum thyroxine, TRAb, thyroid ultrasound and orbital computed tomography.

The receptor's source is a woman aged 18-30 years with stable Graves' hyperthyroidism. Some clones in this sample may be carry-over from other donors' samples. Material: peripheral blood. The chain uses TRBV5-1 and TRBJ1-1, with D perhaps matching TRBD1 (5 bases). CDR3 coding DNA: TGCGCCAGCAGCCCACTTTCCAGGGAGGGGACTGAAGCTTTCTTT. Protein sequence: CASSPLSREGTEAFF.